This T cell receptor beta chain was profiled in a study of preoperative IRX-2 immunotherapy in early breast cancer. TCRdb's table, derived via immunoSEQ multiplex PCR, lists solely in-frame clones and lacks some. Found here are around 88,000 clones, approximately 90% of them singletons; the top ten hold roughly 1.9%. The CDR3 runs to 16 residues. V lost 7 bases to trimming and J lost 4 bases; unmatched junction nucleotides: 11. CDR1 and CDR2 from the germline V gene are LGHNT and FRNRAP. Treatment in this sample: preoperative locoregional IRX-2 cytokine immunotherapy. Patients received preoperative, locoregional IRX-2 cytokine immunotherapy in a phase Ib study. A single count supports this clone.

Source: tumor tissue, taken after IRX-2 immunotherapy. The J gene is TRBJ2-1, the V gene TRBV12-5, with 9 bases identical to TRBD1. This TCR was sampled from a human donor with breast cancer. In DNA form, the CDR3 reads TGTGCTAGTGCCCGAACAGGGGGCCAGGGATACAATGAGCAGTTCTTC. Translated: CASARTGGQGYNEQFF.